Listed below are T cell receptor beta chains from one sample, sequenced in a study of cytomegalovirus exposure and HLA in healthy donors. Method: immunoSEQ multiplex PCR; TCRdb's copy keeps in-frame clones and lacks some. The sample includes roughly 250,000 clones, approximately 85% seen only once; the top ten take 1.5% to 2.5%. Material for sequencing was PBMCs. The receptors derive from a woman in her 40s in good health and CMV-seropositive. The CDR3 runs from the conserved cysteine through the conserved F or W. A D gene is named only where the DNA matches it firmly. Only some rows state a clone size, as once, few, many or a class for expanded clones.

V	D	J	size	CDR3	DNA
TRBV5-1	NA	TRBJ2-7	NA	CASSRDKEYEQYF	TGCGCCAGCAGCAGGGACAAAGAGTACGAGCAGTACTTC
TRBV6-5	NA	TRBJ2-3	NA	CASRVTSTDTQYF	TGTGCCAGCAGGGTAACTAGCACAGATACGCAGTATTTT
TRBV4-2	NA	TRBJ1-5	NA	CASSRQGSQPQHF	TGTGCCAGCAGCCGCCAGGGTAGTCAGCCCCAGCATTTT
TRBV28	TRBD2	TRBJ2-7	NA	CASRGGTSGSLEQYF	TGTGCCAGCAGGGGCGGGACTAGTGGCTCCCTCGAGCAGTACTTC
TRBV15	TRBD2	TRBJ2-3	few	CATSPQREVRSDTQYF	TGTGCCACCTCACCCCAGCGGGAGGTGAGGTCAGATACGCAGTATTTT
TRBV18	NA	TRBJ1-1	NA	CASSPQGIRQPPVLF	TGTGCCAGCTCACCACAGGGTATTCGACAGCCTCCGGTCTTATTT
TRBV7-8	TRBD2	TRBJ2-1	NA	CASSLAGGSGRYNEQFF	TGTGCCAGCAGCTTAGCAGGGGGTAGCGGGAGGTACAATGAGCAGTTCTTC
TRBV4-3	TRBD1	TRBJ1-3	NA	CASSQELQGASSGNTIYF	TGCGCCAGCAGCCAGGAACTACAGGGGGCGAGCTCTGGAAACACCATATATTTT
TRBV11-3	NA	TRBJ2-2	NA	CASSSPSGDLGTGELFF	TGTGCCAGCAGCTCGCCCTCAGGGGATCTGGGCACCGGGGAGCTGTTTTTT
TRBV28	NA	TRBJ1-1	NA	CASSLLLGNTEAFF	TGTGCCAGCAGTTTACTCCTCGGGAACACTGAAGCTTTCTTT
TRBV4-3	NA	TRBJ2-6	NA	CASSQEPTGTGANVLTF	TGCGCCAGCAGCCAAGAACCGACAGGTACAGGGGCCAACGTCCTGACTTTC
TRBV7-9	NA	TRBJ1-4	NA	CASSSPGGANEKLFF	TGTGCCAGCAGCTCCCCGGGGGGGGCTAATGAAAAACTGTTTTTT
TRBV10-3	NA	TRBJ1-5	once	CAISEGGSYQPQHF	TGTGCCATCAGTGAAGGGGGATCATATCAGCCCCAGCATTTT
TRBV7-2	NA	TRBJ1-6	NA	CASRTRTGSSYNSPLHF	TGTGCCAGCAGGACTCGCACAGGGAGCTCCTATAATTCACCCCTCCACTTT
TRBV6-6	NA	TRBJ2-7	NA	CASTQTGFTYEQYF	TGTGCCAGCACCCAGACAGGCTTTACCTACGAGCAGTACTTC
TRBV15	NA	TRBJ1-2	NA	CATSRDLGGGYTF	TGTGCCACCAGCAGAGATCTGGGGGGTGGCTACACCTTC
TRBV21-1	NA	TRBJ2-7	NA	CARGQGPYEQYF	TGTGCCAGGGGACAGGGCCCCTACGAGCAGTACTTC
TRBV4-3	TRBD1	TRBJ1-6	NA	CASSPGQGPSPLHF	TGCGCCAGCAGCCCGGGACAGGGCCCTTCACCCCTCCACTTT
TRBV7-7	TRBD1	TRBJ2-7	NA	CASSPGTDGSYEQYF	TGTGCCAGCAGCCCCGGGACAGATGGCTCCTACGAGCAGTACTTC
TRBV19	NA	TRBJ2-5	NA	CASSITVHTTQETQYF	TGTGCCAGTAGTATAACAGTACACACAACCCAAGAGACCCAGTACTTC
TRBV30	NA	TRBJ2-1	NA	CAWSRPRHSPYNEQFF	TGTGCCTGGAGCCGCCCCCGACATTCTCCCTACAATGAGCAGTTCTTC
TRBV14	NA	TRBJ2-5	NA	CASSQDRVRGFWETQYF	TGTGCCAGCAGCCAAGACCGGGTCAGGGGCTTTTGGGAGACCCAGTACTTC
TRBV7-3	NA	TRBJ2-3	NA	CASSPRGARDTQYF	TGTGCCAGCAGCCCCCGCGGGGCTAGGGATACGCAGTATTTT
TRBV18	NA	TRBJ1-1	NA	CASSGTLGNTEAFF	TGTGCCAGCTCGGGGACACTTGGGAACACTGAAGCTTTCTTT
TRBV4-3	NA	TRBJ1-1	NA	CASSPRGITTEAFF	TGCGCCAGCAGCCCGAGAGGGATTACCACTGAAGCTTTCTTT
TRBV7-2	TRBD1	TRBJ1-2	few	CASSSWTGEGYTF	TGTGCCAGCAGCTCCTGGACAGGGGAGGGCTACACCTTC
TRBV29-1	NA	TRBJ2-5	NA	CSVVALGGTQYF	TGCAGCGTTGTAGCCTTGGGGGGGACCCAGTACTTC
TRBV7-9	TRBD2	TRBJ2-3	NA	CSSSLAPGGSDTQYF	TGTTCCAGCAGCTTAGCGCCGGGAGGGTCAGATACGCAGTATTTT
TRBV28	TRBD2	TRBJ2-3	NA	CASRGTSGNKGSDTQYF	TGTGCCAGCAGGGGGACTAGCGGAAATAAAGGTTCAGATACGCAGTATTTT
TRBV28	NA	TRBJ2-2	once	CASSNSDRTGELFF	TGTGCCAGCAGTAATAGCGACCGCACCGGGGAGCTGTTTTTT
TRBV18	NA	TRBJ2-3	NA	CASSPFTAGNTDTQYF	TGTGCCAGCTCACCATTTACGGCAGGGAACACAGATACGCAGTATTTT
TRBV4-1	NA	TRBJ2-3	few	CASRGGSTGPDTQYF	TGCGCCAGCAGAGGAGGATCAACAGGGCCAGATACGCAGTATTTT
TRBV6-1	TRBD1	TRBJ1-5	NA	CASSETGGGNQPQHF	TGTGCCAGCAGTGAGACAGGGGGCGGCAATCAGCCCCAGCATTTT
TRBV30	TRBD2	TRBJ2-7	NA	CAWRGAGGTYEQYF	TGTGCCTGGAGAGGGGCGGGAGGGACATACGAGCAGTACTTC
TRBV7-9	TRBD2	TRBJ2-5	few	CASSLPGLEETQYF	TGTGCCAGCAGCTTACCGGGACTAGAAGAGACCCAGTACTTC
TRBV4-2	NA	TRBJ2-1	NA	CASSQDEGYYNEQFF	TGTGCCAGCAGCCAAGATGAGGGCTACTACAATGAGCAGTTCTTC
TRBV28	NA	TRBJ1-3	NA	CASSPPGTSGNTIYF	TGTGCCAGCAGTCCCCCCGGGACATCCGGAAACACCATATATTTT
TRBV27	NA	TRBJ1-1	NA	CASSLLRGGSTEAFF	TGTGCCAGCAGTTTGCTAAGGGGGGGAAGCACTGAAGCTTTCTTT
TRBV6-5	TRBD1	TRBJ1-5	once	CASSYTGASNQPQHF	TGTGCCAGCAGTTACACAGGGGCTAGCAATCAGCCCCAGCATTTT
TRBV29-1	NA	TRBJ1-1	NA	CSVGRGGNTEAFF	TGCAGCGTCGGACGGGGGGGGAACACTGAAGCTTTCTTT
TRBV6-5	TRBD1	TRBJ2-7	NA	CASSYAYGQAVEQYF	TGTGCCAGCAGTTACGCGTATGGACAGGCCGTCGAGCAGTACTTC
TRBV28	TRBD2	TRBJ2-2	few	CASSSSGRFTGELFF	TGTGCCAGCAGTTCTAGCGGGAGGTTCACCGGGGAGCTGTTTTTT
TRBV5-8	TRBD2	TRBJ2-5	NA	CASSLVFSGLPYQETQYF	TGTGCCAGCAGCTTGGTGTTTAGCGGGCTACCCTACCAAGAGACCCAGTACTTC
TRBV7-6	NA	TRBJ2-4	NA	CASSPLPGVNIQYF	TGTGCCAGCAGCCCCCTCCCGGGGGTGAACATTCAGTACTTC
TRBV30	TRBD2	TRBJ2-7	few	CAWSRDRTSGRPYEQYF	TGTGCCTGGAGTAGGGATCGAACTAGCGGGAGGCCCTACGAGCAGTACTTC
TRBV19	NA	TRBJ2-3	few	CASSPAGPIDTQYF	TGTGCCAGTAGCCCGGCAGGGCCTATAGATACGCAGTATTTT
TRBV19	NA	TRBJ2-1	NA	CASSTRDNYNEQFF	TGTGCCAGTAGTACCCGGGACAATTACAATGAGCAGTTCTTC
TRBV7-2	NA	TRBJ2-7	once	CASSFLGETYEQYF	TGTGCCAGCAGCTTCTTGGGCGAAACCTACGAGCAGTACTTC
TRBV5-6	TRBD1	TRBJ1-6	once	CASSTGGTALNSPLHF	TGTGCCAGCAGCACTGGGGGGACAGCGCTTAATTCACCCCTCCACTTT
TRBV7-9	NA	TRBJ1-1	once	CASSKTVFGTEAFF	TGTGCCAGCAGCAAAACAGTATTCGGCACTGAAGCTTTCTTT
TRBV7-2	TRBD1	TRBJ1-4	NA	CASSRDEQGAAYGKLFF	TGTGCCAGCAGTAGAGACGAACAGGGGGCGGCTTATGGAAAACTGTTTTTT
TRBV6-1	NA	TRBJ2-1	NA	CASNMRVSSYNEQFF	TGTGCCAGCAATATGCGGGTGAGCTCCTACAATGAGCAGTTCTTC
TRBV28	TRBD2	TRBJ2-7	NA	CASYQMGGIREQYF	TGTGCCAGCTACCAGATGGGGGGGATACGCGAGCAGTACTTC
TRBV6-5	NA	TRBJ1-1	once	CASSYYRDEAEAFF	TGTGCCAGCAGTTACTACAGGGATGAGGCTGAAGCTTTCTTT
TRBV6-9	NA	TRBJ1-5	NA	CARPQASSNQPQHF	TGTGCCAGGCCACAGGCCTCGAGCAATCAGCCCCAGCATTTT
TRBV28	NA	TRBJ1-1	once	CASSRQRNTEAFF	TGTGCCAGCAGTCGACAGAGGAACACTGAAGCTTTCTTT